This T cell receptor beta chain stems from a study of control samples from healthy donors and cancer patients. V was shortened by 0 bases and J by 4 bases, with 16 bases between the two germline ends. CDR3 length: 16 residues. Germline V CDR1 and CDR2: SGHNT, YYREEE (reference sequence). Sequencing was performed with immunoSEQ multiplex PCR; in TCRdb, only in-frame clones are kept and a portion is missing. The data show about 150,000 clones, 70% to 90% seen once. The rearrangement uses TRBV5-4 and TRBJ1-1; TRBD1 might be the D (6 bases). Sequencing was performed on blood. The sequence was collected from a man younger than 35 in good health. As DNA, the CDR3 is TGTGCCAGCAGCTTGGCGACAGGTGAATCGGCCACTGAAGCTTTCTTT. This sequence encodes CASSLATGESATEAFF.